Each of the 26 T cell receptor beta chains below was sequenced from the same sample in a study of beta chain features in type 1 diabetes. The sequenced template was cDNA made from the entire isolated RNA. Clones were read by immunoSEQ multiplex PCR, and TCRdb kept only the in-frame ones, dropping some. The sample has some 99,000 clones; 30% to 50% are singletons. The specimen was stem cell memory CD4+ T cells from blood. Every receptor here comes from a woman younger than 30 in good health.

V is TRBV7-9 and J is TRBJ2-1; D uncertain. This CDR3 contains 15 residues. V was shortened by 2 bases and J by 0 bases, with 8 bases between the two germline ends. Germline loops: CDR1 SEHNR, CDR2 FQNEAQ (reference sequence). The CDR3 coding sequence is TGTGCCAGCAGCTTAAGTGCAGGCTCCTACAATGAGCAGTTCTTC. Its translation: CASSLSAGSYNEQFF.

The V gene is TRBV11-2, the J gene TRBJ2-3; 7 nucleotides match TRBD2. Trimming at V came to 2 bases and at J to 0 bases, leaving 5 bases not matched to a gene. Germline V gene data show CDR1 as SGHAT and CDR2 as FQNNGV. The CDR3 runs 16 residues. CDR3 sequence (DNA): TGTGCCAGCAGCTTAATGCTAGCGGCAAGCACAGATACGCAGTATTTT. Its protein product is CASSLMLAASTDTQYF.

V and J are TRBV9 and TRBJ2-1, with 9 bases lining up with TRBD2. V lost 0 bases, J lost 6 bases, and 4 bases stayed unmatched. Germline CDR1 is SGDLS and CDR2 is YYNGEE. The CDR3 is 15 residues long. CDR3 region: CASSVDPGLANEQFF. In DNA, the CDR3 is TGTGCCAGCAGCGTAGACCCGGGACTAGCCAATGAGCAGTTCTTC. The whole variable domain, remainder taken from reference TRBV9 and TRBJ2-1, is DSGVTQTPKHLITATGQRVTLRCSPRSGDLSVYWYQQSLDQGLQFLIQYYNGEERAKGNILERFSAQQFPDLHSELNLSSLELGDSALYFCASSVDPGLANEQFFGPGTRLTVL.

This clone was seen a single time. The chain joins TRBV19 to TRBJ1-5; 8 bases agree with TRBD1. Germline V CDR1 and CDR2: LNHDA, SQIVND (reference sequence). With V trimmed by 2 bases and J by 6 bases, 3 bases remained unmatched. The CDR3 extends over 14 amino acids. The CDR3 protein is CASSIRTGSQPQHF. CDR3 DNA sequence: TGTGCCAGTAGTATACGGACAGGGTCTCAGCCCCAGCATTTT.

The chain joins TRBV4-2 to TRBJ2-7, with TRBD2 identical over 8 bases. Germline V gene lookup returns CDR1 LGHNA and CDR2 YNFKEQ. Unmatched junction bases numbered 9, after V lost 4 bases and J lost 4 bases. The CDR3 consists of 15 residues. CDR3 amino acids: CASSLARTSSYEQYF. In DNA, the CDR3 is TGTGCCAGCAGCCTAGCGCGGACTAGCTCTTACGAGCAGTACTTC.

This clone has at least ten counts. The V and J genes are TRBV29-1 and TRBJ2-5, with D tentatively TRBD1 (6 bases). V dropped 4 bases and J dropped 2 bases, with 8 bases sitting between them. Germline-derived CDR1 and CDR2 are SQVTM and ANQGSEA. The CDR3 consists of 12 residues. The CDR3 bases are TGCAGCGTTGGGACAGTACAAGAGACCCAGTACTTC. Its protein is CSVGTVQETQYF.

This sequence joins TRBV5-1 and TRBJ2-1; 9 bases agree with TRBD2. The CDR3 has 15 amino acids. The V segment lost 1 base and the J segment 10 bases; nucleotides outside the gene matches: 9. Looked up from germline, CDR1 is SGHRS and CDR2 is YFSETQ. The DNA of the CDR3 is TGCGCCAGCAGCTTGACTCCGCTAGCGGGGCTGGAGCAGTTCTTC. Protein sequence: CASSLTPLAGLEQFF.

This clone was seen once. The chain carries TRBV2 and TRBJ2-7; possibly TRBD1 for D (5 bases). The CDR3 length is 13 residues. The V end lost 4 bases, the J end lost 5 bases, and 12 bases lay between the germline ends. Germline V CDR1 and CDR2: SNHLY, FYNNEI. The CDR3 DNA follows: TGTGCCAGCAGTGCACGGCAGGACAACGAGCAGTACTTC. It encodes CASSARQDNEQYF.

The chain has TRBV7-9 and TRBJ2-7; possible D gene TRBD2, 6 bases. The CDR3 is 15 residues long. With 5 bases removed from V and 5 bases from J, the gap between germline ends came to 19 bases. The germline CDR1 and CDR2 sequences are SEHNR and FQNEAQ (reference sequence). The CDR3 here is CASSPGRDLPHEQYF. In DNA form, the CDR3 reads TGTGCCAGCAGCCCGGGGCGGGATTTACCCCACGAGCAGTACTTC.

This clone was observed a handful of times. The chain joins TRBV27 to TRBJ2-7; TRBD1 agrees at 7 bases. V was clipped by 4 bases and J by 2 bases; unmatched bases: 8. The CDR3 has 15 amino acids. The germline V gene encodes CDR1 MNHEY and CDR2 SMNVEV (reference sequence). CDR3 DNA sequence: TGTGCCAGCAGTTCGCACAGGGGACGGGCCTACGAGCAGTACTTC. Translating it yields CASSSHRGRAYEQYF.

CDR3 nucleotide sequence: TGCGCCAGCAGCTTGGACAGGCTCAATGAGCAGTTCTTC. Its protein product is CASSLDRLNEQFF. This chain links TRBV5-1 with TRBJ2-1, with a possible D match to TRBD1 (5 bases). Germline loops: CDR1 SGHRS, CDR2 YFSETQ. The CDR3 spans 13 residues. Trimming took 0 bases from V and 6 from J, leaving 7 bases between them.

This clone was counted a single time. The J gene is TRBJ2-3, the V gene TRBV27; 10 positions agree with TRBD2. Per germline, CDR1 MNHEY and CDR2 SMNVEV (reference sequence). The CDR3 has 15 amino acids. V lost 5 bases and J lost 2; bases outside the gene matches: 4. CDR3: CASSLSGRDTDTQYF. CDR3 in DNA: TGTGCCAGCAGTCTGAGCGGGAGGGACACAGATACGCAGTATTTT.

This clone occurred a few times. CDR3 in amino acids: CASSLQGMVTEAFF. The DNA for the CDR3 is TGTGCCAGCAGTTTACAGGGAATGGTCACTGAAGCTTTCTTT. The V call is TRBV28, the J call TRBJ1-1; a possible D gene is TRBD1 (5 bases). The CDR3 totals 14 residues. Germline loops: CDR1 MDHEN, CDR2 SYDVKM. Between the trimmed V and J ends, which lost 2 bases and 4 bases, there was a span of 11 bases.

This chain connects TRBV7-2 to TRBJ1-5; perhaps TRBD1 as D (5 bases). The CDR3 length is 12 residues. The germline V gene encodes CDR1 SGHTA and CDR2 FQGNSA. Trimming shortened V by 7 bases and J by 9 bases, and 13 bases separated the two germline ends. In DNA, the CDR3 is TGTGCCAGCACCGCGGGGGGTAGGCCCCAGCATTTT. It specifies CASTAGGRPQHF.

This clone was picked up a small number of times. V gene TRBV19 combines with J gene TRBJ2-5; 7 bases line up with TRBD2. V dropped 6 bases and J dropped 0; count of bases not matched to a gene: 4. Per germline, CDR1 LNHDA and CDR2 SQIVND (reference sequence). The CDR3 is made up of 14 amino acids. The DNA of the CDR3 is TGTGCCAGTAGAGCGGGACCGTACCAAGAGACCCAGTACTTC. This gives the protein CASRAGPYQETQYF. Full variable domain (remainder filled in from reference TRBV19 and TRBJ2-5): DGGITQSPKYLFRKEGQNVTLSCEQNLNHDAMYWYRQDPGQGLRLIYYSQIVNDFQKGDIAEGYSVSREKKESFPLTVTSAQKNPTAFYLCASRAGPYQETQYFGPGTRLLVL.

This chain connects TRBV5-6 to TRBJ2-5; D remains unclear. The assigned J gene may be wrong: the sequence end matches TRBJ2-7 better. The CDR3 length is 17 residues. Per the germline V gene, CDR1 is SGHDT and CDR2 is YYEEEE. The CDR3 here is CASHTIRRASYPSEQYF. In DNA, the CDR3 is TGTGCCAGCCATACCATCCGGCGAGCCTCCTACCCGAGCGAGCAGTACTTC.

V usage is TRBV18 and J usage is TRBJ1-1; TRBD1 matches 7 bases. Trimming at V came to 5 bases and at J to 4 bases, leaving 7 bases not matched to a gene. CDR3 length: 14 amino acids. The germline V gene encodes CDR1 KGHSH and CDR2 LQKENI. CDR3 in amino acids: CASSADRSGTEAFF. DNA for the CDR3: TGTGCCAGCTCAGCGGACAGGTCGGGCACTGAAGCTTTCTTT. Supplemented by reference TRBV18 and TRBJ1-1, the full variable domain reads NAGVMQNPRHLVRRRGQEARLRCSPMKGHSHVYWYRQLPEEGLKFMVYLQKENIIDESGMPKERFSAEFPKEGPSILRIQQVVRGDSAAYFCASSADRSGTEAFFGQGTRLTVV.

The genes are TRBV28 and TRBJ2-7; 7 bases are a match to TRBD1. This CDR3 spans 14 amino acids. The ends lost 6 bases at V and 1 base at J; junction bases unmatched: 6. Germline V gene lookup returns CDR1 MDHEN and CDR2 SYDVKM. The CDR3: CASRSQGFSYEQYF. CDR3 nucleotide sequence: TGTGCCAGCAGGTCACAGGGGTTTTCCTACGAGCAGTACTTC. Based on the CDR3 plus reference TRBV28 and TRBJ2-7, the full variable domain is DVKVTQSSRYLVKRTGEKVFLECVQDMDHENMFWYRQDPGLGLRLIYFSYDVKMKEKGDIPEGYSVSREKKERFSLILESASTNQTSMYLCASRSQGFSYEQYFGPGTRLTVT.

This clone was seen more than once but under ten times. The gene calls are TRBV27 and TRBJ2-3, with D possibly being TRBD2 (6 bases). This CDR3 spans 15 amino acids. Between the trimmed V and J ends, which lost 6 bases and 0 bases, there was a span of 13 bases. Germline V gene data show CDR1 as MNHEY and CDR2 as SMNVEV (reference sequence). CDR3 protein: CASRSRLVSTDTQYF. In DNA form, the CDR3 reads TGTGCCAGCAGGAGCCGACTAGTAAGCACAGATACGCAGTATTTT.

The chain combines TRBV4-3 with TRBJ2-2, with D perhaps TRBD1 (6 bases). The CDR3 has 16 residues. CDR1 is LGHNA and CDR2 is YSLEER in the germline V gene. Trimming removed 7 bases at V and 3 bases at J, with 18 bases between. CDR3 amino acids: CASTRLRGQYTGELFF. Written as DNA, the CDR3 is TGCGCCAGCACTCGGCTCAGGGGCCAGTACACCGGGGAGCTGTTTTTT.

In its sample, this clone was seen once. This chain uses TRBV5-1 with TRBJ1-3, with TRBD1 matching over 10 bases. Losses at the gene ends were 5 bases for V and 3 bases for J; bases not matched to a gene: 8. The CDR3 sequence is 16 residues long. Germline values: CDR1 SGHRS, CDR2 YFSETQ. CDR3 in amino acids: CASRPGTGVFGNTIYF. CDR3 nucleotide sequence: TGCGCCAGCAGACCCGGGACAGGGGTTTTTGGAAACACCATATATTTT.

The rearrangement links TRBV27 to TRBJ2-2; 7 nucleotides agree with TRBD1. The CDR3 totals 18 residues. V trimming: 4 bases; J trimming: 6 bases; junction bases outside the gene matches: 17. The germline CDR1 and CDR2 sequences are MNHEY and SMNVEV (reference sequence). The CDR3 region has the DNA TGTGCCAGCAGTTCCAAGACAGGGTGGGGAGCGAGGGCCGGGGAGCTGTTTTTT. It is translated as CASSSKTGWGARAGELFF.

This clone has just a few counts. CDR3 sequence: CASSLSLGASSYNEQFF. The DNA for the CDR3 is TGTGCCAGCAGCTTAAGCCTGGGGGCCAGCTCCTACAATGAGCAGTTCTTC. This chain connects TRBV7-2 to TRBJ2-1; tentatively, D is TRBD1 (6 bases). Trimming pared 2 bases from V and 0 bases from J, leaving 14 bases between. The CDR3 has 17 residues. In germline, CDR1 is SGHTA, CDR2 FQGNSA.

In nucleotides, the CDR3 is TGCAGCGTTGGGACTCCAAATGAGCAGTTCTTC. The encoded protein is CSVGTPNEQFF. The chain recombines TRBV29-1 with TRBJ2-1, with a possible D match to TRBD2 (5 bases). CDR1 is SQVTM, CDR2 ANQGSEA, per germline. The CDR3 contains 11 residues. V lost 4 bases to trimming and J lost 7 bases, with 8 bases between them.

This clone was seen a handful of times. This chain connects TRBV30 to TRBJ2-7; no clear D gene. The CDR3 is 11 residues long. Trimming shortened V by 2 bases and J by 6 bases, and 8 bases separated the two germline ends. The germline CDR1 and CDR2 sequences are GTSNPN and SVGIG (reference sequence). CDR3 protein: CAWSKPSEQYF. The CDR3 region has the DNA TGTGCCTGGAGTAAACCTAGCGAGCAGTACTTC.

The chain employs TRBV18 and TRBJ2-3, with D tentatively TRBD2 (6 bases). Trimming removed 6 bases from V and 3 bases from J, with 10 bases in between. The V gene's germline CDR1 is KGHSH and CDR2 LQKENI. The CDR3 loop spans 13 amino acids. CDR3 sequence: CASSGAGTDTQYF. The CDR3 region has the DNA TGTGCCAGCTCGGGCGCGGGGACAGATACGCAGTATTTT.